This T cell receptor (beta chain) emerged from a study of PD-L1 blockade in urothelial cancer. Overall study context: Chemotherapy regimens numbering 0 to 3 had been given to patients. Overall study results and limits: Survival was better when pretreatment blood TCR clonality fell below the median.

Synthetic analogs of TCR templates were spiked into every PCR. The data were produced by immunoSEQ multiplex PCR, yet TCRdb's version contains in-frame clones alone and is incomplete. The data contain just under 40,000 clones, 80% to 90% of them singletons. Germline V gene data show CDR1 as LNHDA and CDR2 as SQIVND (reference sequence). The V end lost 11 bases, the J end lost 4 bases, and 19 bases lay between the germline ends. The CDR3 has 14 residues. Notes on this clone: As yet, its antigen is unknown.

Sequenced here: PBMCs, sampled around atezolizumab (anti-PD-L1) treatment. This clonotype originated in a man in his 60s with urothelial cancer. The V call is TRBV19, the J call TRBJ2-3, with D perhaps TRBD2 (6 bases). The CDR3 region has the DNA TGTGCCTCCAATGAACACCCGGGGGCAGATACGCAGTATTTT. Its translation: CASNEHPGADTQYF.